The clone carrying this T cell receptor beta chain appeared a few times. Its antigen is currently unknown. RNA transcripts gave rise to amplified TCR beta CDR3 regions. First-round RT-PCR of the TCR CDR3 relied on the HTBI primer set. TCRdb fed the multiplex PCR reads into MiXCR, producing one record per CDR3 protein. This sample has about half a million distinct CDR3 sequences, with 15% to 20% found just once. The sample is drawn from a study of T cells in Graves' hyperthyroidism and ophthalmopathy. Study summary: Pretreatment peripheral blood was obtained at initial diagnosis.

Study results and limitations: Ophthalmopathy got predicted by the model a median around 6.8 months before its onset. From stable hyperthyroidism, ophthalmopathy was separated by a 13 V-J model.

Germline loops: CDR1 MDHEN, CDR2 SYDVKM. Trimming took 3 bases from V and 5 from J, leaving 14 bases between them. The CDR3 runs 14 residues. Uncontrolled infection, other autoimmune disease, pregnancy and lactation each barred patients from inclusion. The chain carries TRBV28 and TRBJ2-7; D remains unclear. This clonotype was obtained from a middle-aged man with Graves' ophthalmopathy. Material for sequencing was blood. The CDR3: CASSLDAFGDEQYF. CDR3 in DNA: TGTGCCAGCAGTTTGGACGCATTTGGGGACGAGCAGTACTTC. Together with reference TRBV28 and TRBJ2-7, the CDR3 gives the full variable domain: DVKVTQSSRYLVKRTGEKVFLECVQDMDHENMFWYRQDPGLGLRLIYFSYDVKMKEKGDIPEGYSVSREKKERFSLILESASTNQTSMYLCASSLDAFGDEQYFGPGTRLTVT.